This T cell receptor (beta chain) was sequenced for a study of blood T cells in healthy people across ages. Trimming stripped 8 bases from V and 0 bases from J, with 18 bases between. Per the germline V gene, CDR1 is MNHNS and CDR2 is SASEGT. The CDR3 is made up of 16 amino acids. Study results and caveats: It was held that the diversity estimates obtained from one million T cells were underestimates. Strong correlation existed between TCR beta diversity and naive T cell percentage.

Samples each had at least 5 micrograms of total RNA extracted. Regarding this clonotype: The antigen is not known.

Together with a sample-barcoded 5' primer, a J-beta primer mix was included in a second PCR lasting roughly 7 to 11 cycles. Each sample yielded at least 2.5 million CDR3-containing paired-end reads. One entry per CDR3 protein, called by TCRdb with MiXCR from the 5' RACE reads. The table shows roughly 640,000 distinct CDR3 sequences, with around 31% occurring only once. Sequencing used blood. V usage is TRBV6-1 and J usage is TRBJ2-3; D ambiguous. The sequence was obtained from a woman older than 75 in good health. DNA for the CDR3: TGTGCCAGCCGATCCTCAAGCGAGGCGAGCACAGATACGCAGTATTTT. It translates to CASRSSSEASTDTQYF.